This TCR beta chain derives from a study of cytomegalovirus exposure and HLA in healthy donors (dated by TCRdb to about 2017). Regarding the study in general: According to a later analysis, the 120 validation repertoires were produced on the same platform as the roughly 600 repertoires of the first cohort. Along with the approximately 700-subject first cohort, a separate validation cohort of roughly 110 different subjects was used. The study aimed to test whether cataloging public T cell receptors could reveal signatures of past pathogen exposure. To predict cytomegalovirus infection status, the study brought together high-throughput TCR immunosequencing, statistical association of individual TCRs with disease status, and machine learning. The study at large found these results: The classifier was reported to diagnose cytomegalovirus status with high specificity and sensitivity in both the original cohort and the validation cohort. In a later analysis, TCRs clustered in the first cohort were found to also tend to co-occur in the roughly 120 validation repertoires, with roughly 93% of cluster scores above 0. The authors suggested that the approach could potentially be generalized to other disease states and immunological phenotypes. A total of fewer than 200 TCR beta chains were listed by the study as associated with cytomegalovirus. While some public TCRs were present in many individuals, most TCR sequences turned up only very rarely across donors. The validation cohort had no HLA typing available for a later analysis, so co-occurrence within that cohort was assessed over all 120 or so repertoires. A few of the identified cytomegalovirus-associated TCR beta chains were confirmed in vitro to be specific for cytomegalovirus antigens.

Counted from cysteine to phenylalanine, this CDR3 has 13 amino acids. Just the 39-base CDR3 DNA is kept, in frame starting at base 1. The junction carries 16 bases between V and J, which are trimmed by 0 bases and 11 bases respectively. From a lookup of the germline V gene (reference sequence), CDR1 and CDR2 are GTSNPN and SVGIG. Comments on this clone: Its antigen target is currently unknown. Per-nucleotide qualities are absent, and no much larger clonotype sits a single base away.

The library was made by the immunoSEQ multiplex PCR assay. The study's processing was this. A statistical classification framework was built for diagnosing cytomegalovirus status from the catalog of TCR beta chain sequences. Sourced from immuneACCESS, this table was stored by TCRdb with only in-frame sequences that have V and J called. A share of the clones is absent; for the studies checked, an unresolved V gene accounts for under half, and the remainder has no known explanation. V and J calls and clone size follow that table, whereas D and trimming were derived from the DNA. Recorded for this sample are approximately 210,000 clones; about 90% of them occurred a single time. The biggest ten clones account for about 2.7% of the sample. The donors belonged to the validation cohort of approximately 130 subjects, which was separate from the roughly 670-subject first cohort.

The rearranged chain carries TRBV30 and TRBJ1-1; TRBD1 is perhaps the D gene, given 6 matching bases. This TCR was sampled from a woman aged 18-29 years in good health and CMV-seronegative. Input material: PBMCs. The CDR3 has the sequence CAWSVTGAGGAFF. DNA sequence: TGTGCCTGGAGTGTGACGGGGGCCGGGGGGGCTTTCTTT.